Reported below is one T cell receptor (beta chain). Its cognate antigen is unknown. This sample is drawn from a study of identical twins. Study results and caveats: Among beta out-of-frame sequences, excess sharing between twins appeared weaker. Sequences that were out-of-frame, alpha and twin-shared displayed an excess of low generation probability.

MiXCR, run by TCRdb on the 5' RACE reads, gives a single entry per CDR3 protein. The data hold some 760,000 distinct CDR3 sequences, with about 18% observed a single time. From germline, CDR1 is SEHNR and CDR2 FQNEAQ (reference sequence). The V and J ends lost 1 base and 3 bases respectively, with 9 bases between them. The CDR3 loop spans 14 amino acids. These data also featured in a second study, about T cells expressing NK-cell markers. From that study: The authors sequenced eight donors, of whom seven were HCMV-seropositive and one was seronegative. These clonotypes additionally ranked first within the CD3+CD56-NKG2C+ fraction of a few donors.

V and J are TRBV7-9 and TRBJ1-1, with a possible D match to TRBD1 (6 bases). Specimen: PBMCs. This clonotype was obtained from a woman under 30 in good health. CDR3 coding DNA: TGTGCCAGCAGCTTAGAGCAGGGGTACACTGAAGCTTTCTTT. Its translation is CASSLEQGYTEAFF. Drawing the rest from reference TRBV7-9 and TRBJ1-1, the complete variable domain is DTGVSQNPRHKITKRGQNVTFRCDPISEHNRLYWYRQTLGQGPEFLTYFQNEAQLEKSRLLSDRFSAERPKGSFSTLEIQRTEQGDSAMYLCASSLEQGYTEAFFGQGTRLTVV.